This T cell receptor (beta chain) was recorded in a study of blood T cell repertoires in COVID-19. Original handling: Reference gene primer amplification gave estimated nucleated cell counts. Using immunoSEQ multiplex PCR, the repertoire was profiled, and TCRdb retains in-frame clones only, with some absent. The V and J calls and clone size are taken from that table; D and trimming were inferred from the DNA. The sample has about 160,000 clones, 80% seen once. Participant age was about 18 to 89 years, and participants resided in roughly 24 US areas. Among Cohort 3 donors, those recovered had two negative PCRs, clearance, or symptom resolution. J lost 12 bases, V lost 4 bases, and 12 bases had no gene match. CDR1 SGHRS and CDR2 YFSETQ come from the germline V gene. The CDR3 is 13 amino acids.

The source is an older woman who had recovered from COVID-19. Sequenced material: PBMCs or T cells enriched from blood (not recorded which). The chain joins TRBV5-1 to TRBJ1-1, with 7 bases identical to TRBD1. CDR3 nucleotides: TGCGCCAGCAGCCCCACCCCGGGACAGATCTCTTTCTTT. Amino acids: CASSPTPGQISFF.